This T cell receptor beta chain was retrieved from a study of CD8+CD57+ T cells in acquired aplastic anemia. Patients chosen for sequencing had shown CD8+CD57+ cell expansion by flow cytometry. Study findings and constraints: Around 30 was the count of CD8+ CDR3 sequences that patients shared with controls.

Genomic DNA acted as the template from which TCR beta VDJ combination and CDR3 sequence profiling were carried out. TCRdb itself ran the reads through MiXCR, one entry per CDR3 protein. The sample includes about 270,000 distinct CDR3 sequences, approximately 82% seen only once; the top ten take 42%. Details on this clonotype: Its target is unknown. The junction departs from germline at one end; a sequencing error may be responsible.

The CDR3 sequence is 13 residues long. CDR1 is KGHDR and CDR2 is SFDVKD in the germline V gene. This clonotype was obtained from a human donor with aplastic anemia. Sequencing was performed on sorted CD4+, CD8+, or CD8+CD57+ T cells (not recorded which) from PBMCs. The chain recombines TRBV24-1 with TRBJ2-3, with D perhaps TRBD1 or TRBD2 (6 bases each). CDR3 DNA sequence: TGTGCCACCGTGGACGGGGGCACCGATACGCTGTATTTT. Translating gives CATVDGGTDTLYF.